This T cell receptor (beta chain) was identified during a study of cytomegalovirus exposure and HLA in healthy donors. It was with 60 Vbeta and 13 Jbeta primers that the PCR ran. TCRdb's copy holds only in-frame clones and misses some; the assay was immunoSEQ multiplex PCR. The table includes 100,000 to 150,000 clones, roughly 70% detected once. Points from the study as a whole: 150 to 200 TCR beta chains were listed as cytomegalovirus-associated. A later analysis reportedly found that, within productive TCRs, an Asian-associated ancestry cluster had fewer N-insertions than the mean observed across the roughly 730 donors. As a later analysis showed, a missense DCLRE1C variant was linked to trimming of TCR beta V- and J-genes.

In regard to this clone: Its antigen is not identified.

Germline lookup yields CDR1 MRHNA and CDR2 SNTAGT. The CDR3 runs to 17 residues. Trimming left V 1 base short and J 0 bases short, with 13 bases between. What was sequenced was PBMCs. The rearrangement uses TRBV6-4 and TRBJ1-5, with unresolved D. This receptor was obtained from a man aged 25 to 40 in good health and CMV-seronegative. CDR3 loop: CASSDFIPQDSNQPQHF. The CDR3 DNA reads TGTGCCAGCAGTGACTTCATACCGCAGGATAGCAATCAGCCCCAGCATTTT.